These 28 T cell receptor beta chains originate from one sample sequenced in a study of T cells in Graves' hyperthyroidism and ophthalmopathy. Researchers amplified the TCR beta CDR3 regions from RNA transcripts. Using the HTBI primer set, a first-round RT-PCR was run on the TCR CDR3. TCRdb analysed the multiplex PCR reads with MiXCR anew, one entry per CDR3 protein. The sample records roughly 400,000 distinct CDR3 sequences, around 15% being singletons. Sequencing was done on a sample of blood. These receptors were taken from a middle-aged man with Graves' ophthalmopathy.

V usage is TRBV29-1 and J usage is TRBJ2-5; 7 bases map to TRBD1. The CDR3 sequence is 11 residues long. V gave up 6 bases and J gave up 4 bases; unmatched junction bases: 2. From germline, CDR1 is SQVTM and CDR2 ANQGSEA. CDR3: CSVGQPETQYF. CDR3 bases: TGCAGCGTGGGACAGCCAGAGACCCAGTACTTC.

V gene TRBV2 combines with J gene TRBJ2-6; no firm D call. V shed 5 bases and J shed 0 bases, with 8 bases lying between them. The CDR3 has 15 amino acids. The germline V gene encodes CDR1 SNHLY and CDR2 FYNNEI. The CDR3 sequence: CASSLDLSGANVLTF. DNA of the CDR3: TGTGCCAGCAGTCTGGATCTCTCTGGGGCCAACGTCCTGACTTTC.

This clonotype was detected ten times or more. The chain recombines TRBV27 with TRBJ1-2, with TRBD1 matching over 11 bases. The V and J ends lost 5 bases and 2 bases, in that order; junction bases with no gene match: 16. This CDR3 region has 19 residues. CDR1 is MNHEY and CDR2 is SMNVEV in the germline V gene (reference sequence). The CDR3 here is CASSPAPSGTGGANYGYTF. The CDR3 DNA sequence: TGTGCCAGCAGTCCCGCTCCCTCCGGGACAGGGGGGGCCAACTATGGCTACACCTTC.

The V gene is TRBV7-8, the J gene TRBJ2-1; D remains unclear. The CDR3 sequence is 15 residues long. Trimming cost V 4 bases and J 2 bases, with 12 bases left between them. Germline CDR1 and CDR2: SGHVS and FQNEAQ. CDR3 in DNA: TGTGCCAGCAGCTCCGACCTCTCCGCCTACAATGAGCAGTTCTTC. The encoded protein is CASSSDLSAYNEQFF.

This clonotype was counted at least ten times. V gene TRBV3-1 combines with J gene TRBJ1-4; 8 bases align to TRBD1. The CDR3 extends over 14 amino acids. Germline CDR1 reads LGHDT; CDR2 reads YNNKEL (reference sequence). The J segment lost 7 bases and the V segment lost 6 bases, leaving 7 bases of the junction unmatched. The CDR3 sequence is CASRPHGQGEKLFF. CDR3 in DNA: TGTGCCAGCAGACCACACGGACAGGGTGAAAAACTGTTTTTT.

The table lists this clonotype with a few counts. The genes are TRBV10-1 and TRBJ2-2; TRBD1 agrees at 9 bases. V gave up 1 base and J gave up 5 bases; unmatched junction bases: 2. This CDR3 contains 15 residues. CDR1 and CDR2 from the germline V gene are WNHNN and SYGVQD (reference sequence). The DNA of the CDR3 is TGCGCCAGCAGTGAGTTCGGACAGGGGACCGGGGAGCTGTTTTTT. It specifies CASSEFGQGTGELFF.

This clonotype was seen at least ten times. This sequence joins TRBV7-9 and TRBJ1-1, with 8 positions matching TRBD1. Germline V CDR1 and CDR2: SEHNR, FQNEAQ (reference sequence). The CDR3 contains 17 residues. The V segment lost 1 base and the J segment 5 bases; nucleotides outside the gene matches: 12. The CDR3 DNA follows: TGTGCCAGCAGCTTAGGTGCCAGGGGGCGAGGAGGGACTGAAGCTTTCTTT. As protein: CASSLGARGRGGTEAFF.

The chain couples TRBV20-1 to TRBJ2-7; 11 positions match TRBD2. J lost 3 bases, V lost 3 bases, and 4 bases had no gene match. The germline gives CDR1 DFQATT, CDR2 SNEGSKA (reference sequence). CDR3 length: 14 residues. The CDR3, as DNA: TGCAGTGCTAGTCGCCTAGCGGGAGGCTACGAGCAGTACTTC. Translating gives CSASRLAGGYEQYF.

This clonotype has more than one count but fewer than ten. The chain links TRBV5-4 to TRBJ2-3, with TRBD2 identical over 7 bases. Trimming removed 4 bases from V and 4 bases from J; junction bases left unmatched: 3. The CDR3 covers 13 residues. The germline CDR1 and CDR2 sequences are SGHNT and YYREEE (reference sequence). The CDR3 sequence: CASSATSADTQYF. CDR3 nucleotide sequence: TGTGCCAGCAGCGCCACTAGCGCAGATACGCAGTATTTT.

V gene TRBV5-1 combines with J gene TRBJ2-2; D unclear. The V gene lost 7 bases and the J gene lost 3 bases, with 13 bases spanning the gap. From germline, CDR1 is SGHRS and CDR2 YFSETQ. This CDR3 is 14 amino acids long. The CDR3 sequence: CASFGSPDTGELFF. In DNA, the CDR3 is TGCGCCAGCTTCGGAAGTCCGGACACCGGGGAGCTGTTTTTT. The variable domain in full, completed from reference TRBV5-1 and TRBJ2-2, reads KAGVTQTPRYLIKTRGQQVTLSCSPISGHRSVSWYQQTPGQGLQFLFEYFSETQRNKGNFPGRFSGRQFSNSRSEMNVSTLELGDSALYLCASFGSPDTGELFFGEGSRLTVL.

This clonotype was counted between two and nine times. The chain carries TRBV6-1 and TRBJ1-1, with D hard to call. The V and J ends lost 5 bases and 0 bases respectively, with 10 bases between them. The germline CDR1 and CDR2 sequences are MNHNS and SASEGT. This CDR3 has 14 residues. The CDR3, as DNA: TGTGCCAGCAGTTATAACAGACTGAACACTGAAGCTTTCTTT. This encodes CASSYNRLNTEAFF.

The chain joins TRBV20-1 to TRBJ2-1, with a tentative D call TRBD2 (6 bases). This CDR3 comprises 15 residues. In germline, CDR1 is DFQATT, CDR2 SNEGSKA (reference sequence). Trimming stripped 0 bases from V and 1 base from J, with 10 bases between. CDR3 DNA: TGCAGTGCTAGAGATAGGGGAGGATCCTACAATGAGCAGTTCTTC. Translating gives CSARDRGGSYNEQFF.

This clonotype has at least ten counts. The V call is TRBV30, the J call TRBJ1-1, with D uncertain. V was pared by 2 bases and J by 2 bases, with 6 bases between. CDR1 is GTSNPN and CDR2 is SVGIG in the germline V gene (reference sequence). The CDR3 consists of 12 residues. The CDR3 nucleotides are TGTGCCTGGAGTCACCCCAACACTGAAGCTTTCTTT. Protein product: CAWSHPNTEAFF.

This clonotype was observed at least ten times. This chain joins TRBV2 and TRBJ2-7; 9 positions agree with TRBD2. The CDR3 is made up of 14 amino acids. V lost 9 bases and J lost 7; bases outside the gene matches: 13. Looked up from germline, CDR1 is SNHLY and CDR2 is FYNNEI. Here the CDR3 DNA reads TGTGCCAGTGGGGGGCGGGAGGGCCTGGAGGAGCAGTACTTC. Protein sequence: CASGGREGLEEQYF.

This clonotype was picked up a small number of times. The V gene is TRBV27, the J gene TRBJ1-5; 9 bases map to TRBD1. Trimming cost V 5 bases and J 9 bases; bases outside gene matches: 14. There are 16 residues in the CDR3. Germline CDR1 reads MNHEY; CDR2 reads SMNVEV (reference sequence). The CDR3 spells CASSPYSGTGRGPQHF. The CDR3 DNA sequence: TGTGCCAGCAGTCCGTATTCCGGGACAGGGCGAGGGCCCCAGCATTTT.

The V call is TRBV30, the J call TRBJ2-7; D might be TRBD1 or TRBD2, each matching 6 bases. V was trimmed by 2 bases and J by 5 bases, leaving 13 bases between them. This CDR3 region has 13 residues. Germline V gives CDR1 GTSNPN, CDR2 SVGIG (reference sequence). CDR3 loop: CAWSFAGEDEQYF. CDR3 DNA sequence: TGTGCCTGGAGTTTTGCAGGGGAGGACGAGCAGTACTTC.

This clonotype came up many times. This sequence joins TRBV5-1 and TRBJ2-3; D is undetermined. Germline assignment: CDR1 SGHRS and CDR2 YFSETQ. V lost 3 bases and J 0 bases, leaving 8 bases between the germline ends. The CDR3 contains 14 residues. The CDR3 DNA follows: TGCGCCAGCAGCTCTGAACCTAGCACAGATACGCAGTATTTT. Protein: CASSSEPSTDTQYF. Full variable domain (missing parts from reference TRBV5-1 and TRBJ2-3): KAGVTQTPRYLIKTRGQQVTLSCSPISGHRSVSWYQQTPGQGLQFLFEYFSETQRNKGNFPGRFSGRQFSNSRSEMNVSTLELGDSALYLCASSSEPSTDTQYFGPGTRLTVL.

This clonotype has ten or more counts. This chain joins TRBV14 and TRBJ2-1; D gene unclear. Germline loops: CDR1 SGHDN, CDR2 FVKESK. This CDR3 contains 15 residues. Trimming took off 2 bases at V and 4 bases at J, with 12 bases between the two ends. DNA of the CDR3: TGTGCCAGCAGCCAACTGGGTTTCGGGTACAATGAGCAGTTCTTC. Translating it yields CASSQLGFGYNEQFF.

Regarding this clonotype: Since a much larger clone is just one base distant, this may be a read error. V and J are TRBV28 and TRBJ2-7; unclear D gene. The CDR3 sequence is 11 residues long. Germline CDR1 MDHEN, CDR2 SYDVKM. Deletions cut 4 bases from V and 5 bases from J, with 6 bases between. The CDR3 spells CASSWIHEQYF. The CDR3 DNA follows: TGTGCCAGCAGTTGGATCCACGAGCAGTACTTC.

V and J are TRBV3-1 and TRBJ2-1; 10 bases are a match to TRBD2. Losses at the gene ends were 5 bases for V and 9 bases for J; bases not matched to a gene: 4. Germline assignment: CDR1 LGHDT and CDR2 YNNKEL (reference sequence). The CDR3 contains 13 residues. Here the CDR3 reads CASSIASGSEQFF. The CDR3 DNA is TGTGCCAGCAGCATAGCTAGCGGGAGTGAGCAGTTCTTC.

The rearrangement uses TRBV12-3 or TRBV12-4 and TRBJ2-3; TRBD1 matches 9 bases. Trimming took 7 bases from V and 4 from J; bases not matched to a gene: 9. The CDR3 length is 15 residues. The CDR3 loop reads CASTADRGNPDTQYF. The DNA of the CDR3 is TGTGCCAGCACCGCGGACAGGGGAAATCCAGATACGCAGTATTTT.

This clonotype was counted many times. The rearrangement links TRBV29-1 to TRBJ2-3, with D perhaps TRBD1 or TRBD2 (6 bases each). Germline V gene data show CDR1 as SQVTM and CDR2 as ANQGSEA. The CDR3 has 16 amino acids. Between the trimmed V and J ends, which lost 0 bases and 6 bases, there was a span of 19 bases. The DNA of the CDR3 is TGCAGCGTTGAAGATTCCGCGGGGACATCATTTGATACGCAGTATTTT. Translation gives CSVEDSAGTSFDTQYF.

The sample holds many counts of this clonotype. This chain connects TRBV7-8 to TRBJ1-6; TRBD1 matches at 7 bases. V was clipped by 1 base and J by 2 bases; unmatched bases: 14. CDR3 size: 20 residues. Germline values: CDR1 SGHVS, CDR2 FQNEAQ. The CDR3 sequence: CASSLVSRDSGLPYNSPLHF. The CDR3 DNA reads TGTGCCAGCAGCTTAGTTTCCCGGGACAGCGGCTTGCCCTATAATTCACCCCTCCACTTT.

This clonotype has just a few counts. The J gene is TRBJ2-7, the V gene TRBV6-1; a weak D match, TRBD2 (5 bases). Trimming took 6 bases from V and 6 from J, leaving 12 bases between them. The CDR3 runs 12 residues. In germline, CDR1 is MNHNS, CDR2 SASEGT. CDR3 in amino acids: CASSWAGGEQYF. The CDR3 DNA reads TGTGCCAGCAGCTGGGCTGGAGGCGAGCAGTACTTC.

In this sample, this clonotype turned up a few times. As DNA, the CDR3 is TGCAGTGGGGACAGGGGTAGTGGAAAGACCCAGTACTTC. Translating it yields CSGDRGSGKTQYF. The V call is TRBV20-1, the J call TRBJ2-5; 10 bases line up with TRBD1. Trimming at V came to 7 bases and at J to 6 bases, leaving 8 bases not matched to a gene. The CDR3 totals 13 residues. Germline values: CDR1 DFQATT, CDR2 SNEGSKA (reference sequence).

This clonotype showed up many times. The V call is TRBV2, the J call TRBJ2-1, with D perhaps matching TRBD2 (6 bases). Germline CDR1 and CDR2: SNHLY and FYNNEI. Trimming left V 8 bases short and J 10 bases short, with 18 bases between. The CDR3 extends over 13 amino acids. CDR3 sequence reads: CASELRESREQFF. The CDR3 DNA is TGTGCCAGCGAATTACGGGAGTCCAGGGAGCAGTTCTTC.

This clonotype was picked up many times. The CDR3, as DNA: TGTGCCAGCAGTCGGTCGGACAGGGTCGGCACCGGGGAGCTGTTTTTT. This codes for CASSRSDRVGTGELFF. The chain links TRBV28 to TRBJ2-2, with 8 nucleotides matching TRBD1. The CDR3 length is 16 residues. Unmatched junction bases numbered 9, after V lost 5 bases and J lost 4 bases. CDR1 and CDR2 from the germline V gene are MDHEN and SYDVKM.

This clonotype was seen at least ten times. The junction differs from germline at one of its ends, possibly a read error. This chain joins TRBV11-2 and TRBJ2-5; 12 bases map to TRBD2. The CDR3 is 16 residues long. Germline CDR1 and CDR2: SGHAT and FQNNGV. The chain's CDR3 is CASSHRLAGALETQYF. CDR3 in DNA: TGTGCTAGCAGCCACCGACTAGCGGGAGCTTTGGAGACCCAGTACTTC.